A single sample is the source of the 5 T cell receptor beta chains below, sequenced in a study of blood T cell repertoires in COVID-19. Sequencing used immunoSEQ multiplex PCR; TCRdb keeps in-frame clones, though not all of them. The profile shows about 86,000 clones, roughly 84% of them singletons. The sequencing sample was made of peripheral blood. These receptors originate from a woman aged 80 or over with active or convalescent COVID-19.

V and J are TRBV28 and TRBJ1-5, with 8 nucleotides matching TRBD1. Losses at the gene ends were 2 bases for V and 2 bases for J; bases not matched to a gene: 2. Germline lookup yields CDR1 MDHEN and CDR2 SYDVKM. The CDR3 sequence is 15 residues long. CDR3 nucleotide sequence: TGTGCCAGCAGTTTAGAGACAGGGGGCAATCAGCCCCAGCATTTT. Amino acid sequence: CASSLETGGNQPQHF.

This sequence joins TRBV12-3 or TRBV12-4 and TRBJ1-2; D ambiguous. V lost 3 bases, J lost 10 bases, and 9 bases lay in between. This CDR3 has 11 residues. CDR3 sequence (DNA): TGTGCCAGCAGTTTTCTGGGAGCCTACACCTTC. Translated, it gives CASSFLGAYTF.

This clone was recorded only once. The CDR3 loop is CASSQQDRATEAFF. CDR3 nucleotides: TGCGCCAGCAGCCAGCAGGACAGGGCGACTGAAGCTTTCTTT. The chain uses TRBV4-3 and TRBJ1-1; 8 nucleotides align to TRBD1. With 3 bases clipped from V and 5 bases from J, the junction kept 5 bases outside the gene matches. CDR3 size: 14 residues. Germline values: CDR1 LGHNA, CDR2 YSLEER.

This chain joins TRBV19 and TRBJ1-3; the D is unclear. CDR3 length: 14 residues. Germline lookup yields CDR1 LNHDA and CDR2 SQIVND (reference sequence). Trimming removed 6 bases from V and 0 bases from J, with 9 bases in between. CDR3 in DNA: TGTGCCAGTAGCCCGATGAGCTCTGGAAACACCATATATTTT. This encodes CASSPMSSGNTIYF.

The chain joins TRBV28 to TRBJ2-7; D gene uncertain. The CDR3 covers 13 residues. Germline CDR1 MDHEN, CDR2 SYDVKM. The V gene lost 6 bases and the J gene lost 5 bases, with 14 bases spanning the gap. The DNA for the CDR3 is TGTGCCAGCAGCCGCGATTGGAGAGACGAGCAGTACTTC. Its translation: CASSRDWRDEQYF.